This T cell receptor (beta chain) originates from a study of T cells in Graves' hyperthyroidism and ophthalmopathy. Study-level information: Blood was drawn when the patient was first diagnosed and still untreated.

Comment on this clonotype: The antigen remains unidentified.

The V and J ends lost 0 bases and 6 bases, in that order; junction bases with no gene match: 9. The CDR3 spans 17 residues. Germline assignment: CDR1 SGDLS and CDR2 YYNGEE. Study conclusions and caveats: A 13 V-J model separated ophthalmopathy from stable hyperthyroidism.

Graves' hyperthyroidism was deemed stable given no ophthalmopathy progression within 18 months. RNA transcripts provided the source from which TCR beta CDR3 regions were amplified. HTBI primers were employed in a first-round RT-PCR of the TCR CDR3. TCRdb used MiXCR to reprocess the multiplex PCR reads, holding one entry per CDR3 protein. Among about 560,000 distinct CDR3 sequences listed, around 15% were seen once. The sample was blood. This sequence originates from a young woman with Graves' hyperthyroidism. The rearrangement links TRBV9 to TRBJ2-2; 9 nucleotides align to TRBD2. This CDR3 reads CASSVALLAGIAGELFF. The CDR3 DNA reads TGTGCCAGCAGCGTAGCTCTGCTAGCGGGGATTGCCGGGGAGCTGTTTTTT.